Below are 3 T cell receptor beta chains sequenced from a single sample in a study of T cells in Graves' hyperthyroidism and ophthalmopathy. The investigators amplified TCR beta CDR3 regions from RNA transcripts. TCR CDR3 regions were first amplified by RT-PCR with HTBI primers. One entry per CDR3 protein results from TCRdb running MiXCR on the multiplex PCR reads. The table records 530,000 or so distinct CDR3 sequences, 35% to 55% of them present only once. Input material: peripheral blood or thyroid tissue (not recorded which). All receptors come from a woman younger than 35 with Graves' hyperthyroidism.

This clonotype has ten or more counts. This chain connects TRBV2 to TRBJ2-7; a possible D gene is TRBD1 (5 bases). The ends were cut back, 6 bases at V and 7 bases at J, with 13 bases in the middle. This CDR3 has 12 residues. Germline CDR1 is SNHLY and CDR2 is FYNNEI. This CDR3 is CASSTGFGEQYF. Here the CDR3 DNA reads TGTGCCAGCAGCACAGGTTTTGGGGAGCAGTACTTC. Full variable domain (remainder filled in from reference TRBV2 and TRBJ2-7): EPEVTQTPSHQVTQMGQEVILRCVPISNHLYFYWYRQILGQKVEFLVSFYNNEISEKSEIFDDQFSVERPDGSNFTLKIRSTKLEDSAMYFCASSTGFGEQYFGPGTRLTVT.

This clonotype was counted many times. J is TRBJ1-1 and V is TRBV29-1, with 7 bases lining up with TRBD1. The CDR3 has 15 amino acids. The germline gives CDR1 SQVTM, CDR2 ANQGSEA. Trimming removed 1 base from V and 3 bases from J; junction bases left unmatched: 8. CDR3 coding DNA: TGCAGCGTTGAAGGTCTTCGACAGGGCGACACTGAAGCTTTCTTT. Residues: CSVEGLRQGDTEAFF.

This clonotype was recorded many times. This chain connects TRBV5-5 to TRBJ2-7; D might be TRBD2 (5 bases). Trimming removed 6 bases from V and 9 bases from J, with 16 bases in between. The germline CDR1 and CDR2 sequences are SGHKS and YYEKEE (reference sequence). This CDR3 is built from 12 residues. The CDR3 coding sequence is TGTGCCAGCAACTCGGGGAACAATCCGCAGTACTTC. This codes for CASNSGNNPQYF.